The entry that follows covers one T cell receptor beta chain sequence. This specimen comes from a study of blood T cell repertoires in COVID-19. Study background: COVID-19 samples, acute and convalescent, were from the United States, Italy and Spain. T cells, B-cell-depleted T cells, or PBMCs supplied cDNA or gDNA.

Original processing methods: Using reference gene primer amplification, nucleated cell counts were estimated. Here immunoSEQ multiplex PCR was the method, and the copy in TCRdb shows in-frame clones only, minus some. The V and J calls and clone size were taken over from that table, and D and trimming were inferred from the DNA. The repertoire holds roughly 30,000 clones, with around 91% as singletons. The specimen sequenced was peripheral blood. The sequence derives from a man aged 60 to 69 with active COVID-19.

The chain's CDR3 is CASRDSSGYGYTF. Here the CDR3 DNA reads TGTGCCAGCAGGGACAGCTCTGGGTATGGCTACACCTTC. The V gene is TRBV6-5, the J gene TRBJ1-2, with TRBD1 as a possible D gene (6 bases). This CDR3 is 13 amino acids long. V lost 6 bases, J lost 5 bases, and 13 bases lay in between. Germline CDR1 MNHEY, CDR2 SVGAGI.